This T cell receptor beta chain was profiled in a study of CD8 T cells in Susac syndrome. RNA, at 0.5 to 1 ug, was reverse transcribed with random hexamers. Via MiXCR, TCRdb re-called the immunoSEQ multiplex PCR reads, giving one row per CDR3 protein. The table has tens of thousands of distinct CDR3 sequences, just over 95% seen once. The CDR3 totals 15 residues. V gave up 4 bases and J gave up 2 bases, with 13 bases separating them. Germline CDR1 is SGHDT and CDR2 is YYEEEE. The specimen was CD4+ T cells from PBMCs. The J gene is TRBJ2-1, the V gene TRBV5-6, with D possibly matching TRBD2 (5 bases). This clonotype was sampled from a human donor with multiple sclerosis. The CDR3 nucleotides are TGTGCCAGCAGCCCCGCCCCGAGGGCCTACAATGAGCAGTTCTTC. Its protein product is CASSPAPRAYNEQFF.